Shown below are 20 T cell receptor beta chains from a single sample sequenced in a study of regulatory T cells in long-lasting Graves disease. The authors built TCR beta libraries using iRepertoire HTBI primers and Arm-PCR of CDR3 regions. TCRdb reprocessed the multiplex PCR reads with MiXCR, giving one entry per CDR3 protein. This table holds around 230,000 distinct CDR3 sequences, 15% to 20% found once. The time point here: newly diagnosed GD, antithyroid drugs for less than 3 months. Making the TCR library involved RNA that had been extracted from PBMCs. This sample comprised peripheral blood mononuclear cells (PBMCs), obtained at new diagnosis, from a patient treated with antithyroid drugs. The receptors here all came from a female donor with Graves disease.

The chain links TRBV19 to TRBJ2-3, with unresolved D. TRBJ2-5 matches the DNA end more closely, so the J call is doubtful. The CDR3 spans 13 residues. The germline V gene encodes CDR1 LNHDA and CDR2 SQIVND (reference sequence). CDR3 in amino acids: CASSMGPPETQYF. CDR3 coding DNA: TGTGCCAGTAGTATGGGTCCGCCAGAGACCCAGTACTTC.

The CDR3 loop is CASSSDRGLEQYF. CDR3 nucleotide sequence: TGTGCCAGCAGCTCGGACAGGGGGCTTGAGCAGTACTTC. The gene calls are TRBV5-5 and TRBJ2-7; 11 nucleotides align to TRBD1. V trimming: 3 bases; J trimming: 7 bases; junction bases outside the gene matches: 3. The germline gives CDR1 SGHKS, CDR2 YYEKEE (reference sequence). This CDR3 spans 13 amino acids.

This chain uses TRBV9 with TRBJ2-7, with 9 bases that match TRBD2. The germline V gene has CDR1 SGDLS and CDR2 YYNGEE. The ends lost 6 bases at V and 2 bases at J; junction bases unmatched: 6. The length of the CDR3 is 14 residues. The DNA of the CDR3 is TGTGCCAGCAACGGTAGCGGGAGCCCCTACGAGCAGTACTTC. As protein: CASNGSGSPYEQYF.

The sample holds many counts of this clonotype. The chain couples TRBV7-9 to TRBJ2-1, with TRBD2 as a possible D gene (5 bases). V was trimmed by 5 bases and J by 8 bases, leaving 10 bases between them. The V gene's germline CDR1 is SEHNR and CDR2 FQNEAQ (reference sequence). The CDR3 is made up of 12 amino acids. Written as DNA, the CDR3 is TGTGCCAGCAGCCAACCTAGCTATGAGCAGTTCTTC. It is translated as CASSQPSYEQFF.

This clonotype was counted ten times or more. This chain joins TRBV11-2 and TRBJ2-3; D perhaps matches TRBD2 (5 bases). Deletions cut 0 bases from V and 4 bases from J, with 11 bases between. Per germline, CDR1 SGHAT and CDR2 FQNNGV. The CDR3 runs 15 residues. CDR3 amino acids: CASSLDSSSADTQYF. The CDR3 coding sequence is TGTGCCAGCAGCTTAGACTCTAGCAGCGCAGATACGCAGTATTTT.

There are many counts of this clonotype. This sequence joins TRBV2 and TRBJ2-5, with unresolved D. The CDR3 totals 11 residues. CDR1 and CDR2 (germline): SNHLY, FYNNEI. The germline V and J ends were trimmed by 6 bases and 4 bases, with 6 bases remaining between them. CDR3 protein: CASRKGETQYF. The CDR3 coding sequence is TGTGCCAGCAGAAAAGGAGAGACCCAGTACTTC.

This clonotype was counted many times. The V gene is TRBV5-1, the J gene TRBJ2-7; 9 nucleotides line up with TRBD1. Trimming cost V 0 bases and J 3 bases; bases outside gene matches: 7. This CDR3 is built from 16 residues. CDR1 is SGHRS, CDR2 YFSETQ, per germline. CDR3 in DNA: TGCGCCAGCAGCTTGGCCCCGGGACAGGGATTCTACGAGCAGTACTTC. Amino acid sequence: CASSLAPGQGFYEQYF.

J is TRBJ2-7 and V is TRBV12-3 or TRBV12-4; 11 positions agree with TRBD2. The CDR3 spans 16 residues. V was pared by 4 bases and J by 4 bases, with 9 bases of the junction left unmatched. The CDR3, as DNA: TGTGCCAGCAGTTCATATAGCGGGAGGGCCGGGTACGAGCAGTACTTC. Translation gives CASSSYSGRAGYEQYF.

Ten or more counts support this clonotype. The chain recombines TRBV10-1 with TRBJ2-5, with 7 bases aligning to TRBD1. The CDR3 extends over 16 amino acids. V lost 4 bases to trimming and J lost 4 bases; unmatched junction nucleotides: 12. Germline loops: CDR1 WNHNN, CDR2 SYGVQD (reference sequence). CDR3 bases: TGCGCCAGCAGTGGGATCCGGGCACAGGGGAGAGAGACCCAGTACTTC. This codes for CASSGIRAQGRETQYF.

This clonotype was seen many times. The chain links TRBV7-6 to TRBJ2-7; 11 positions agree with TRBD1. V lost 0 bases to trimming and J lost 7 bases; unmatched junction nucleotides: 8. This CDR3 region has 16 residues. The germline V gene encodes CDR1 SGHVS and CDR2 FNYEAQ. In DNA form, the CDR3 reads TGTGCCAGCAGCTTAGCTCCGGGACAGGGGGGAGGGGAGCAGTACTTC. Translated, it gives CASSLAPGQGGGEQYF.

This clonotype was recorded at least ten times. V usage is TRBV12-3 or TRBV12-4 and J usage is TRBJ1-1, with a tentative D call TRBD1 (5 bases). This CDR3 comprises 15 residues. Trimming removed 6 bases at V and 0 bases at J, with 14 bases between. CDR3 bases: TGTGCCAGCAGCTCCCCGCGGGACCTGAACACTGAAGCTTTCTTT. This codes for CASSSPRDLNTEAFF.

The chain links TRBV18 to TRBJ2-1; D is uncertain. V lost 6 bases and J lost 3, with 18 bases in between. The CDR3 extends over 16 amino acids. Looked up from germline, CDR1 is KGHSH and CDR2 is LQKENI. The CDR3 reads CASSSPPGPDYNEQFF. In nucleotides, the CDR3 is TGTGCCAGCTCGTCTCCCCCAGGACCCGACTACAATGAGCAGTTCTTC.

The CDR3 nucleotides are TGCAGTGCTAGGCTAGCGGGACCCAGGGGCGAGCAGTACTTC. Translated: CSARLAGPRGEQYF. V is TRBV20-1 and J is TRBJ2-7, with TRBD2 identical over 9 bases. CDR3 length: 14 amino acids. The germline V gene has CDR1 DFQATT and CDR2 SNEGSKA (reference sequence). The J segment lost 6 bases and the V segment lost 3 bases, leaving 9 bases of the junction unmatched.

This clonotype occurred many times. The V call is TRBV7-2, the J call TRBJ2-5; D not certain. The V and J ends lost 0 bases and 4 bases respectively, with 9 bases between them. Germline V gives CDR1 SGHTA, CDR2 FQGNSA. This CDR3 contains 14 residues. The CDR3 sequence: CASSLAFPVETQYF. CDR3 bases: TGTGCCAGCAGCTTAGCATTCCCGGTAGAGACCCAGTACTTC.

At least ten counts were recorded for this clonotype. This chain links TRBV28 with TRBJ2-5; possible D gene TRBD1, 5 bases. CDR3 length: 16 amino acids. V lost 3 bases, J lost 5 bases, and 19 bases lay in between. Germline V lookup: CDR1 MDHEN, CDR2 SYDVKM. CDR3 sequence: CASSLLPRQGRETQYF. Written as DNA, the CDR3 is TGTGCCAGCAGTTTGCTCCCTCGTCAGGGTAGGGAGACCCAGTACTTC.

This clonotype was seen many times. The V and J genes are TRBV5-8 and TRBJ1-3, with D possibly being TRBD1 (6 bases). The CDR3 contains 15 residues. The germline CDR1 and CDR2 sequences are SGHTS and YDEGEE. Trimming shortened V by 4 bases and J by 5 bases, and 16 bases separated the two germline ends. CDR3 sequence reads: CASSPATGRRNTIYF. In nucleotides, the CDR3 is TGTGCCAGCAGCCCGGCTACAGGGCGAAGAAACACCATATATTTT. Complete variable domain (other parts from reference TRBV5-8 and TRBJ1-3): EAGVTQSPTHLIKTRGQQATLRCSPISGHTSVYWYQQALGLGLQFLLWYDEGEERNRGNFPPRFSGRQFPNYSSELNVNALELEDSALYLCASSPATGRRNTIYFGEGSWLTVV.

This clonotype has more than one count but fewer than ten. The CDR3 reads CASMDTTSYEQYF. The CDR3 DNA sequence: TGTGCCAGCATGGACACAACCTCCTACGAGCAGTACTTC. V usage is TRBV6-2 or TRBV6-3 and J usage is TRBJ2-7, with TRBD1 as a possible D gene (5 bases). CDR1 is MNHEY and CDR2 is SVGEGT in the germline V gene. The CDR3 length is 13 residues. Between the trimmed V and J ends, which lost 7 bases and 0 bases, there was a span of 10 bases.

Notes on this clonotype: A read error may explain this, as a much larger clone is one base away. The V gene is TRBV6-2 or TRBV6-3, the J gene TRBJ2-1; the match to TRBD2 covers 10 bases. V was pared by 6 bases and J by 6 bases, with 8 bases of the junction left unmatched. There are 15 residues in the CDR3. Per germline, CDR1 MNHEY and CDR2 SVGEGT. The chain's CDR3 is CASRLAGGSSNEQFF. For the CDR3, the DNA is TGTGCCAGCAGATTAGCGGGAGGCTCGTCCAATGAGCAGTTCTTC.

Concerning this clonotype: This may stem from a read error, because a much larger clone lies one nucleotide away. The chain recombines TRBV29-1 with TRBJ2-1; D might be TRBD2 (5 bases). Trimming took off 6 bases at V and 10 bases at J, with 25 bases between the two ends. CDR1 is SQVTM and CDR2 is ANQGSEA in the germline V gene. CDR3 size: 15 residues. CDR3 residues: CSVAGVQDGSYEQFF. CDR3 DNA: TGCAGCGTCGCCGGGGTTCAGGACGGCTCCTACGAGCAGTTCTTC.

The V gene is TRBV2, the J gene TRBJ2-7; maybe TRBD2 (6 bases). The CDR3 is 16 residues long. Trimming removed 7 bases at V and 0 bases at J, with 19 bases between. Looked up from germline, CDR1 is SNHLY and CDR2 is FYNNEI. The DNA for the CDR3 is TGTGCCAGCACCCCGTTAGGGGACTCGAGCTCCTACGAGCAGTACTTC. Its translation is CASTPLGDSSSYEQYF.